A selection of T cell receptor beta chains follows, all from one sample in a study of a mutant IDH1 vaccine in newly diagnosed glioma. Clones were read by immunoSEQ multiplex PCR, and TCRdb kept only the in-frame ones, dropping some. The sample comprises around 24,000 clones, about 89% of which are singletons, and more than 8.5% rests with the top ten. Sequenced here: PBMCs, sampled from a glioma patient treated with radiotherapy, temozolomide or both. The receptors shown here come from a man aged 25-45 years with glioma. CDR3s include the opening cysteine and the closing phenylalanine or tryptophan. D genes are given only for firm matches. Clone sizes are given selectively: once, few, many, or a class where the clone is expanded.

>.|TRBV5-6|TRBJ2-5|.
TGTGCCAGCAGCTTGCTGTTGCAGGGAAAAGAGACCCAGTACTTC
CASSLLLQGKETQYF
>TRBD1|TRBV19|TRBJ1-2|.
TGTGCCAGTAGTCCGGGGACAGGGGGTGGCTATGGCTACACCTTC
CASSPGTGGGYGYTF
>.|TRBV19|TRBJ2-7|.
TGTGCCAGTAAGCGGGCAGTCCAAAACTACGAGCAGTACTTC
CASKRAVQNYEQYF
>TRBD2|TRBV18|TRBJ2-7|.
TGTGCCAGCTCACCACAACTAGCGGGAGGTAACGAGCAGTACTTC
CASSPQLAGGNEQYF
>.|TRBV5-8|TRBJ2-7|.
TGTGCCAGCAGCTTGGTCGGGTTGGGCTACGAGCAGTACTTC
CASSLVGLGYEQYF
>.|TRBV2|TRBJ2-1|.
TGTGCCAGGGATTGGGCCAATGAGCAGTTCTTC
CARDWANEQFF
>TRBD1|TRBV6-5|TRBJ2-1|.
TGTGCCAGCAGTTACTCTCAGGGGGCCTCCTACAATGAGCAGTTCTTC
CASSYSQGASYNEQFF
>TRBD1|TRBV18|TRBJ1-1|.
TGTGCCAGCTCCGATAAAACAGGGGGAAAGACTGAAGCTTTCTTT
CASSDKTGGKTEAFF
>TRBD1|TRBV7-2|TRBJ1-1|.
TGTGCCAGCAGCCCTACAGGGGGCGTTGGTGAAGCTTTCTTT
CASSPTGGVGEAFF
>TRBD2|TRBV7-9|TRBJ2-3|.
TGTGCCAGCAGCCCCACGGCTAGCGGCCCCACAGATACGCAGTATTTT
CASSPTASGPTDTQYF
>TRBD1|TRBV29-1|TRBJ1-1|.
TGCAGCGGCGTACAGGGGAGGCGTACCACTGAAGCTTTCTTT
CSGVQGRRTTEAFF
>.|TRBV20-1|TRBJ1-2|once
TGCAGTGGTCGGCTAAGCTATGGCTACACCTTC
CSGRLSYGYTF
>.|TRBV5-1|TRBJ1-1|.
TGCGCCAGCAGCTTGGAGGACCCGAACACTGAAGCTTTCTTT
CASSLEDPNTEAFF
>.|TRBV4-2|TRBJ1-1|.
TGTGCCAGCAGCCAAGAGCGCTACACTGAAGCTTTCTTT
CASSQERYTEAFF